The 13 T cell receptor beta chains reported below all come from one sample, sequenced in a study of cytomegalovirus exposure and HLA in healthy donors. Only in-frame clones appear in the TCRdb table, and some are missing; sequencing was by immunoSEQ multiplex PCR. The table has over 200,000 clones, around 88% seen once; the top ten hold about 2.9%. Material: PBMCs. These receptors came from a woman under 30 in good health and CMV-seronegative.

The J gene is TRBJ1-3, the V gene TRBV18; TRBD1 agrees at 7 bases. V lost 3 bases to trimming and J lost 2 bases; unmatched junction nucleotides: 7. The CDR3 loop spans 16 amino acids. Germline CDR1 KGHSH, CDR2 LQKENI. CDR3 sequence reads: CASSPGPGGAGNTIYF. The CDR3 DNA sequence: TGTGCCAGCTCACCTGGGCCAGGGGGAGCTGGAAACACCATATATTTT. The full variable domain, its missing parts supplied by reference TRBV18 and TRBJ1-3, is NAGVMQNPRHLVRRRGQEARLRCSPMKGHSHVYWYRQLPEEGLKFMVYLQKENIIDESGMPKERFSAEFPKEGPSILRIQQVVRGDSAAYFCASSPGPGGAGNTIYFGEGSWLTVV.

The rearrangement uses TRBV7-9 and TRBJ1-5; no reliable D call. With 1 base removed from V and 7 bases from J, the gap between germline ends came to 8 bases. The CDR3 runs to 13 residues. Germline CDR1 SEHNR, CDR2 FQNEAQ (reference sequence). In nucleotides, the CDR3 is TGTGCCAGCAGCTTAGAGGAGGACCAGCCCCAGCATTTT. It is translated as CASSLEEDQPQHF.

The CDR3: CASSGTGYSSYNEQFF. CDR3 DNA sequence: TGTGCCAGCAGCGGGACAGGGTACAGTTCGTACAATGAGCAGTTCTTC. V is TRBV9 and J is TRBJ2-1, with 8 bases aligning to TRBD1. Per germline, CDR1 SGDLS and CDR2 YYNGEE. The CDR3 consists of 16 residues. Trimming at V came to 3 bases and at J to 4 bases, leaving 9 bases not matched to a gene.

This sequence joins TRBV30 and TRBJ2-7, with D possibly being TRBD1 (5 bases). Germline V lookup: CDR1 GTSNPN, CDR2 SVGIG (reference sequence). This CDR3 has 12 residues. Trimming removed 4 bases at V and 7 bases at J, with 14 bases between. CDR3 bases: TGTGCCTGGAACTCAGGGCCGGGTGAGCAGTACTTC. Amino acid sequence: CAWNSGPGEQYF.

The genes are TRBV7-2 and TRBJ2-7, with 12 bases lining up with TRBD2. Germline V lookup: CDR1 SGHTA, CDR2 FQGNSA. V lost 4 bases to trimming and J lost 4 bases; unmatched junction nucleotides: 2. The CDR3 totals 14 residues. CDR3 in amino acids: CASSSTSGRYEQYF. Written as DNA, the CDR3 is TGTGCCAGCAGCTCTACTAGCGGGAGGTACGAGCAGTACTTC.

The chain uses TRBV5-1 and TRBJ2-1; D is unclear. V lost 1 base and J 4 bases, leaving 15 bases between the germline ends. Germline V gene data show CDR1 as SGHRS and CDR2 as YFSETQ. CDR3 length: 16 amino acids. The CDR3 spells CASSLFSGDGYNEQFF. The CDR3 nucleotides read TGCGCCAGCAGCTTGTTTTCAGGCGATGGGTACAATGAGCAGTTCTTC.

This chain links TRBV5-1 with TRBJ2-7, with D possibly TRBD1 on 5 matching bases. From germline, CDR1 is SGHRS and CDR2 YFSETQ. The V and J ends lost 4 bases and 5 bases respectively, with 13 bases between them. This CDR3 has 13 residues. The CDR3 nucleotides are TGCGCCAGCAGCCGTTCGACAGATAACGAGCAGTACTTC. Protein product: CASSRSTDNEQYF.

This chain joins TRBV5-1 and TRBJ2-3, with 7 nucleotides matching TRBD2. This CDR3 spans 16 amino acids. V lost 0 bases and J lost 4; bases outside the gene matches: 8. Germline V gene lookup returns CDR1 SGHRS and CDR2 YFSETQ. The CDR3 DNA sequence: TGCGCCAGCAGCTTGGCTGAGGGAGGGCCCTCAGATACGCAGTATTTT. It codes for CASSLAEGGPSDTQYF.

Notes on this clone: Different DNA sequences within this sample yield the same CDR3. The CDR3 DNA follows: TGCGCCAGCAGCTTGGGCCTAGCGGGAGTAACAGATACGCAGTATTTT. Translation: CASSLGLAGVTDTQYF. The rearrangement uses TRBV5-1 and TRBJ2-3; 10 positions agree with TRBD2. Germline V gives CDR1 SGHRS, CDR2 YFSETQ. The CDR3 is 16 amino acids. Trimming removed 0 bases from V and 3 bases from J; junction bases left unmatched: 4.

The V gene is TRBV4-1, the J gene TRBJ1-5, with 9 bases lining up with TRBD1. CDR1 is MGHRA and CDR2 is YSYEKL in the germline V gene. V trimming: 4 bases; J trimming: 6 bases; junction bases outside the gene matches: 7. The CDR3 is made up of 15 amino acids. CDR3 in DNA: TGCGCCAGCAGCCTAAGGACAGGGGTACTTCAGCCCCAGCATTTT. Its translation is CASSLRTGVLQPQHF.

A single count supports this clone. The chain links TRBV28 to TRBJ2-7; the match to TRBD1 covers 8 bases. Looked up from germline, CDR1 is MDHEN and CDR2 is SYDVKM. The V gene end was trimmed by 8 bases and the J gene end by 0 bases; junction bases not matched to a gene: 3. The CDR3 covers 13 residues. The CDR3 here is CASVQGASYEQYF. CDR3 DNA: TGTGCCAGCGTTCAGGGGGCCTCCTACGAGCAGTACTTC. The entire variable domain, with the rest obtained from reference TRBV28 and TRBJ2-7, is as follows: DVKVTQSSRYLVKRTGEKVFLECVQDMDHENMFWYRQDPGLGLRLIYFSYDVKMKEKGDIPEGYSVSREKKERFSLILESASTNQTSMYLCASVQGASYEQYFGPGTRLTVT.

V usage is TRBV28 and J usage is TRBJ1-2; 7 bases match TRBD1. CDR1 and CDR2 from the germline V gene are MDHEN and SYDVKM. CDR3 length: 13 amino acids. V gave up 6 bases and J gave up 7 bases; unmatched junction bases: 8. In DNA form, the CDR3 reads TGTGCCAGCAGATCCGACAGGGTCTCTGGCTACACCTTC. Protein: CASRSDRVSGYTF.

The chain couples TRBV5-1 to TRBJ1-2, with 8 positions matching TRBD1. CDR3 length: 12 amino acids. The trim removed 4 bases at V and 6 bases at J, leaving 2 bases unmatched. The germline V gene encodes CDR1 SGHRS and CDR2 YFSETQ. The DNA of the CDR3 is TGCGCCAGCAGCCCACAGGGGGATGGCTACACCTTC. Amino acids: CASSPQGDGYTF.